The present T cell receptor (beta chain) was sequenced within a study of a mutant IDH1 vaccine in newly diagnosed glioma. With regard to this clone: Its specificity is unknown.

Produced via immunoSEQ multiplex PCR; TCRdb's table is partial and in-frame only. The sample lists 110,000 or so clones; 85% to 90% were seen once. Time point given: week 11, during vaccination. Every vaccination contained 300 ug of the mutant IDH1 20-mer peptide and was paired with topical imiquimod. The donor cohort comprised cases of new WHO grade 3 or 4 IDH1-mutant, ATRX-lost astrocytoma. Study-wide points: The study observed vaccine-induced immune responses in roughly 93% of patients.

This sequence was found in a woman between 45 and 65 years old with glioma. The sample consisted of PBMCs, taken from a glioma patient whose treatment included an IDH1 peptide vaccine.

CDR3 residues: CASRTGTGVDEQYF. CDR3 nucleotides: TGTGCCAGCAGGACCGGGACAGGGGTCGACGAGCAGTACTTC. V is TRBV28 and J is TRBJ2-7, with 10 nucleotides matching TRBD1. CDR1 is MDHEN and CDR2 is SYDVKM in the germline V gene. The CDR3 covers 14 residues. With 6 bases clipped from V and 5 bases from J, the junction kept 7 bases outside the gene matches.